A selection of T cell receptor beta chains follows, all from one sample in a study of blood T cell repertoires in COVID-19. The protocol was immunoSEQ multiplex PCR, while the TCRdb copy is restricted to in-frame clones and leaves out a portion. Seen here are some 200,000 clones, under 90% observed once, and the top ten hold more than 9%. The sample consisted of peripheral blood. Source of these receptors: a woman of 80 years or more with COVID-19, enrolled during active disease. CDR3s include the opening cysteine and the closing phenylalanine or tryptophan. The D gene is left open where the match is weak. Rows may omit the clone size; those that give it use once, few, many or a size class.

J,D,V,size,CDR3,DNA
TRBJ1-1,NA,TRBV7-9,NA,CASSWGVENTEAFF,TGTGCCAGCAGCTGGGGCGTGGAGAACACTGAAGCTTTCTTT
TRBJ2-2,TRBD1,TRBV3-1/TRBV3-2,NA,CASTLRVGQGTGELFF,TGTGCCAGCACCCTAAGAGTTGGACAGGGGACCGGGGAGCTGTTTTTT
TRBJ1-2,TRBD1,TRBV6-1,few,CASSETGERYGYTF,TGTGCCAGCAGTGAAACAGGGGAACGCTATGGCTACACCTTC
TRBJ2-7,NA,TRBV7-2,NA,CASSLGRSLVPYEQYF,TGTGCCAGCAGCTTAGGCAGGTCCCTGGTACCCTACGAGCAGTACTTC
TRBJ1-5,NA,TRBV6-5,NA,CASQQGIGNQPQHF,TGTGCCAGCCAACAGGGTATTGGCAATCAGCCCCAGCATTTT
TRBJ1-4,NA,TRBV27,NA,CASSSPGLNEKLFF,TGTGCCAGCAGTTCCCCGGGACTTAATGAAAAACTGTTTTTT
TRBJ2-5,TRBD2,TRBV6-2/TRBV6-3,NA,CASSYSTGGVDF,TGTGCCAGCAGTTACTCGACGGGGGGGGTAGACTTC
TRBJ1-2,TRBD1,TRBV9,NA,CASSAGGQGAVGYTF,TGTGCCAGCAGCGCAGGGGGACAGGGGGCCGTCGGCTACACCTTC
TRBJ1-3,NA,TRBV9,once,CASSVWAGHSGNTIYF,TGTGCCAGCAGCGTATGGGCAGGTCACTCTGGAAACACCATATATTTT
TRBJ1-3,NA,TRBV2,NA,CASRDGGRGNTIYF,TGTGCCAGCAGAGACGGCGGGAGGGGAAACACCATATATTTT
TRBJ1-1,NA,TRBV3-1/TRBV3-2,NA,CASRDKNTEAFF,TGTGCCAGCAGAGACAAGAACACTGAAGCTTTCTTT